This T cell receptor beta chain stems from a study of CD8+CD57+ T cells in acquired aplastic anemia. Across the whole study: Isolated CD4+ and CD8+ cells, once sorted, yielded DNA averaging around 3.1 ug. Study-level points and caveats: Found in both controls and patients were around 29 CD8+ CDR3 sequences. Patients and controls had CD8+ Simpson's diversity values that were not significantly distinct.

Germline V gene sequence: CDR1 ENHRY, CDR2 SYGVKD. CDR3 length equals 13 residues. The V end was cut by 11 bases, the J end by 7 bases, with 15 bases between. Profiling of TCR beta VDJ combinations and CDR3 sequences used genomic DNA as template. TCRdb reprocessed the reads with MiXCR, giving one entry per CDR3 protein. The data contain a few hundred thousand distinct CDR3 sequences, approximately 57% of them singletons. There are many counts of this clonotype. The antigen remains undetermined. Sample: sorted CD4+, CD8+, or CD8+CD57+ T cells (not recorded which) from PBMCs. The sequence derives from a human donor with severe aplastic anemia or a healthy control (not recorded which). This sequence joins TRBV10-3 and TRBJ1-6; D gene uncertain. CDR3 DNA: TGTGCCGGAGCGGAGGGTAGGAATTCACCCCTCCACTTT. Translation gives CAGAEGRNSPLHF.